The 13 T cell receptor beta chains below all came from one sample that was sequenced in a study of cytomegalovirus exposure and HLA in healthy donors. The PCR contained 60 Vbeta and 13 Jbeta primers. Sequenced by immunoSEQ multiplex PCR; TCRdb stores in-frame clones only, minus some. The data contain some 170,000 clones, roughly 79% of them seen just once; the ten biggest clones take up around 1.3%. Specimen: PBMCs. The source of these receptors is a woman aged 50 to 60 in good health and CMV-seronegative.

The CDR3 is CASSLTSGGATDTQYF. DNA for the CDR3: TGTGCCAGCAGCCTTACTAGCGGGGGGGCCACAGATACGCAGTATTTT. The V and J genes are TRBV6-4 and TRBJ2-3; 13 bases fit TRBD2. The CDR3 extends over 16 amino acids. The junction had 5 bases not matched to a gene; V was cut back by 6 bases and J by 2 bases. From germline, CDR1 is MRHNA and CDR2 SNTAGT.

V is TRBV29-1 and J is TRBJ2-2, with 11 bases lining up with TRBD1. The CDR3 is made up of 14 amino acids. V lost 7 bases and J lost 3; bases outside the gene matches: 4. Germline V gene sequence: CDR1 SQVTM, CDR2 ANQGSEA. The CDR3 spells CSGQGQGDTGELFF. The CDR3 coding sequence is TGCAGCGGGCAGGGACAGGGGGACACCGGGGAGCTGTTTTTT.

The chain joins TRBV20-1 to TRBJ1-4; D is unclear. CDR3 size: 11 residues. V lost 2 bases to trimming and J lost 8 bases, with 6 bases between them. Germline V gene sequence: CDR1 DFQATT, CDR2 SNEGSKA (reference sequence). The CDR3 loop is CSARFREKLFF. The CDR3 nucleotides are TGCAGTGCTAGATTCAGAGAAAAACTGTTTTTT.

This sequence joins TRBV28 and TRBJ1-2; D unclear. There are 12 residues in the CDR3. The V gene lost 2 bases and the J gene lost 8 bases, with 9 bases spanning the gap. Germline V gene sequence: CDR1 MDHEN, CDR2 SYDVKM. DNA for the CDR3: TGTGCCAGCAGTTTAGAGGCCTGGGGCTACACCTTC. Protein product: CASSLEAWGYTF.

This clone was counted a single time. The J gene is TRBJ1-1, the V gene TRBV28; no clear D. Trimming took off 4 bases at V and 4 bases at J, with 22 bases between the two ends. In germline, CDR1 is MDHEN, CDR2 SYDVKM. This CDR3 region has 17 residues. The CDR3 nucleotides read TGTGCCAGCAGTTCCCTCCGAGCGGGATTCAAGAGCACTGAAGCTTTCTTT. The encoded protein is CASSSLRAGFKSTEAFF.

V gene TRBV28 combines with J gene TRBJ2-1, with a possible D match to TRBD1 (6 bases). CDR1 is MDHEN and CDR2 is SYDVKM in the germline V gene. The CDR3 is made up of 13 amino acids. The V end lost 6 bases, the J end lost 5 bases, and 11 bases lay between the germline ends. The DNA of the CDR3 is TGTGCCAGCAGATCACACAGGGACAATGAGCAGTTCTTC. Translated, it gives CASRSHRDNEQFF.

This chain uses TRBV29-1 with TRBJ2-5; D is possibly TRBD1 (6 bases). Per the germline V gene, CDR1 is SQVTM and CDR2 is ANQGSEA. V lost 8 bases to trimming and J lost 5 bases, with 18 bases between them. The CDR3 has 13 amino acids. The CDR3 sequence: CSFNSRGLETQYF. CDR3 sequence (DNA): TGCAGCTTCAATTCCAGGGGATTGGAGACCCAGTACTTC.

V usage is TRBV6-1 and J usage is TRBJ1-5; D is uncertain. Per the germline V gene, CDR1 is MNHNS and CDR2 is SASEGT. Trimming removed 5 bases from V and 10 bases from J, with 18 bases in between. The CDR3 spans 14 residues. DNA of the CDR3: TGTGCCAGCAGTTTGGCGGGCAGGTTTTACCCCCAGCATTTT. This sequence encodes CASSLAGRFYPQHF.

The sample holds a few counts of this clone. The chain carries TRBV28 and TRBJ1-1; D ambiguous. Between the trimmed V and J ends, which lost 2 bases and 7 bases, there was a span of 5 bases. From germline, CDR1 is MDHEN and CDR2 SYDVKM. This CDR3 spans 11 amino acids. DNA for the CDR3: TGTGCCAGCAGTTTACAACTTGAAGCTTTCTTT. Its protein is CASSLQLEAFF.

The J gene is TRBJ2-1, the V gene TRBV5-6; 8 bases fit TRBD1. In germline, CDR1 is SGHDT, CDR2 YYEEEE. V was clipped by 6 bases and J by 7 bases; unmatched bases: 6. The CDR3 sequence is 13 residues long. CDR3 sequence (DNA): TGTGCCAGCAACCGACAGGGGAGGAATGAGCAGTTCTTC. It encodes CASNRQGRNEQFF.

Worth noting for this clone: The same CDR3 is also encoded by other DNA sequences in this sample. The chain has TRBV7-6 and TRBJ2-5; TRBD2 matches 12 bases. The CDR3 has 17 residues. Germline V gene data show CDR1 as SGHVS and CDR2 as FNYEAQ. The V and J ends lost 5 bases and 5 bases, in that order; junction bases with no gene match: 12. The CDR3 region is CASSPRLGLAGSETQYF. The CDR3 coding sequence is TGTGCCAGCAGCCCCAGGCTCGGACTAGCGGGGTCCGAGACCCAGTACTTC.

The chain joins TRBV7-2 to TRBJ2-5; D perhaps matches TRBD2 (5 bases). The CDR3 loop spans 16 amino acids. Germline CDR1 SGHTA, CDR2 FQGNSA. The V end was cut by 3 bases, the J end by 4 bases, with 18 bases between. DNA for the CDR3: TGTGCCAGCAGCTTCCCCTGGCGGAGTGGGAGAGAGACCCAGTACTTC. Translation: CASSFPWRSGRETQYF.

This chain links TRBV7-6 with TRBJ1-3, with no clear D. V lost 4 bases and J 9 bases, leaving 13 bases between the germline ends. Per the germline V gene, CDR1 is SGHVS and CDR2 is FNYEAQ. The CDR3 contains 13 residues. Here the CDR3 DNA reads TGTGCCAGCAGCTCCATCCGGGGTGGCACCATATATTTT. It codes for CASSSIRGGTIYF.